The clone carrying this T cell receptor (beta chain) was counted only a few times. Its cognate antigen is unknown. This entry is derived from a study of T-cell memory formation after mild COVID-19. Study-wide context: TCR clusters mostly belonged to single donors. Findings and caveats of the study: Certain responding clones were present in pre-infection memory, suggesting participation of cross-reactive memory.

TCRdb reprocessed the 5' RACE reads with MiXCR, giving one entry per CDR3 protein. Seen here are fewer than 250,000 distinct CDR3 sequences, under 12% observed once, and the top ten hold around 3.3%. Source material: PBMCs or a T cell subset sorted from them (not recorded which). The clonotype originates from a man younger than 35 who had mild COVID-19 (a few samples of this study predate the infection). Cell type and time point are not known.

The CDR3 region is CASSLDRRSEQFF. CDR3 nucleotides: TGTGCCAGTAGCCTGGACAGGAGGAGTGAGCAGTTCTTC. The V call is TRBV19, the J call TRBJ2-1; 7 positions match TRBD1. The germline V gene encodes CDR1 LNHDA and CDR2 SQIVND (reference sequence). The CDR3 runs 13 residues. With 6 bases clipped from V and 9 bases from J, the junction kept 8 bases outside the gene matches. Together with reference TRBV19 and TRBJ2-1, the CDR3 gives the full variable domain: DGGITQSPKYLFRKEGQNVTLSCEQNLNHDAMYWYRQDPGQGLRLIYYSQIVNDFQKGDIAEGYSVSREKKESFPLTVTSAQKNPTAFYLCASSLDRRSEQFFGPGTRLTVL.